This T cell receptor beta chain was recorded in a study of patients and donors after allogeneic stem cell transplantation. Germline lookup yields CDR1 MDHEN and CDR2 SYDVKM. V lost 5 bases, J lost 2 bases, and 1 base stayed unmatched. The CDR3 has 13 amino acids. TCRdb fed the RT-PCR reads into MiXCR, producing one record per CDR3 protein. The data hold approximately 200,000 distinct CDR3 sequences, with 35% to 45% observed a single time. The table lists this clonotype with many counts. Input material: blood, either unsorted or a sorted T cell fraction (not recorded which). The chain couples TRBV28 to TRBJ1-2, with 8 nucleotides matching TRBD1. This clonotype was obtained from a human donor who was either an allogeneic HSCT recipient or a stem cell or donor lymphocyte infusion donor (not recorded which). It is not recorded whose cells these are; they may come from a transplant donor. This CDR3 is CASSRQGNYGYTF. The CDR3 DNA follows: TGTGCCAGCAGTCGACAGGGGAACTATGGCTACACCTTC.